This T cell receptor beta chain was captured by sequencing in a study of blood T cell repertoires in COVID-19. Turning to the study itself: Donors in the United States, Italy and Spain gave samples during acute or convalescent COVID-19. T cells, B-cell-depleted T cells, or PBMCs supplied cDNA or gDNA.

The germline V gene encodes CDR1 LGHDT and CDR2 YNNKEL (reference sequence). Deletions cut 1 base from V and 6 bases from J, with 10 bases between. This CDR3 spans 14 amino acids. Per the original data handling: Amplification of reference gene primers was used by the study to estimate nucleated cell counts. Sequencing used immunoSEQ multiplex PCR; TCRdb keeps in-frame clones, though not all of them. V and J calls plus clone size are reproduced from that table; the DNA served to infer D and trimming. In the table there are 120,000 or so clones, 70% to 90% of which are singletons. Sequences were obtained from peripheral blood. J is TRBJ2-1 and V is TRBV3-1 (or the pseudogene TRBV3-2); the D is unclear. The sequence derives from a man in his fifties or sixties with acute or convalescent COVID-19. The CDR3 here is CASSQVAGSNEQFF. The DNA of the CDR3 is TGTGCCAGCAGCCAAGTAGCCGGTAGCAATGAGCAGTTCTTC.